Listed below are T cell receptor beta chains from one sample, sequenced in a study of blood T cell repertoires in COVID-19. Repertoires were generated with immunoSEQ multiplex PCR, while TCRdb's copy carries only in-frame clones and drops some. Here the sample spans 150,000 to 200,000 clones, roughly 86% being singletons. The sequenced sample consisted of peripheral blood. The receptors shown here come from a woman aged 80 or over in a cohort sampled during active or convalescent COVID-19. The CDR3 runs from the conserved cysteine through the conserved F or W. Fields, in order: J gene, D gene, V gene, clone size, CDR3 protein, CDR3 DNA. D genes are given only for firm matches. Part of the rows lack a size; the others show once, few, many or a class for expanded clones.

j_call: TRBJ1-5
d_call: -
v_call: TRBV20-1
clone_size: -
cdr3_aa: CSASTGFRIQPQHF
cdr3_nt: TGCAGTGCTAGTACAGGGTTCCGGATCCAGCCCCAGCATTTT

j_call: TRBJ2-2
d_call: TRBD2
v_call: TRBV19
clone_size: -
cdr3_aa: CASSKAGVSTGELFF
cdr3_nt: TGTGCCAGTAGTAAAGCGGGAGTTTCCACCGGGGAGCTGTTTTTT

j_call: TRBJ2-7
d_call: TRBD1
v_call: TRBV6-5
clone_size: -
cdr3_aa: CASSDRGLNEQYF
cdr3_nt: TGTGCCAGCAGCGACAGGGGGCTGAACGAGCAGTACTTC

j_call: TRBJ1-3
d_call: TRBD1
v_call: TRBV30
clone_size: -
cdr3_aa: CAWRTQGARGNTIYF
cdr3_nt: TGTGCCTGGAGGACACAGGGGGCACGTGGAAACACCATATATTTT

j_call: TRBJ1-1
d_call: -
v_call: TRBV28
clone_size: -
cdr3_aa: CASSLFTGSGGAFF
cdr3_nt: TGTGCCAGCAGTTTATTCACCGGATCCGGCGGAGCTTTCTTT

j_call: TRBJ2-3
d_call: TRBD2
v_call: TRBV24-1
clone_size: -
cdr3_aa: CATSVPAGGADTQYF
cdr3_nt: TGTGCCACCAGTGTTCCAGCGGGAGGGGCAGATACGCAGTATTTT

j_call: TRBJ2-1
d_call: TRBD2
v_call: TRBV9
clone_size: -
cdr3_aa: CASSVGLASENEQFF
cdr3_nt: TGTGCCAGCAGCGTAGGACTAGCTTCGGAAAATGAGCAGTTCTTC

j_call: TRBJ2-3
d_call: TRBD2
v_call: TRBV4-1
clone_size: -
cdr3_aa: CASSQERGGDTQYF
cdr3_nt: TGCGCCAGCAGCCAAGAGCGGGGGGGCGATACGCAGTATTTT

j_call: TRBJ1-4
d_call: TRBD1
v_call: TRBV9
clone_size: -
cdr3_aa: CASSFATGTNEKLFF
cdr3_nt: TGTGCCAGCAGCTTCGCGACAGGGACTAATGAAAAACTGTTTTTT

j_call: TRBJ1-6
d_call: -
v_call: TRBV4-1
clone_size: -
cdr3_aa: CASSLPREGQTLHF
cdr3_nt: TGCGCCAGCAGCCTTCCCAGGGAAGGCCAAACCCTCCACTTT

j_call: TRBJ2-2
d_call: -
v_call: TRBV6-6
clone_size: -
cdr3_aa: CASSELAIPGELFF
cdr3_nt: TGTGCCAGCAGTGAGCTAGCGATTCCCGGGGAGCTGTTTTTT

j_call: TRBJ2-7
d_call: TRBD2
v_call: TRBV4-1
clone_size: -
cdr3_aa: CASSQVGLAADEQYF
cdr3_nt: TGCGCCAGCAGCCAAGTGGGGCTAGCGGCTGACGAGCAGTACTTC

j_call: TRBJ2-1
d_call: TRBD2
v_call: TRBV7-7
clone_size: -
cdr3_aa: CASSLAGGMHNEQFF
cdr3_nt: TGTGCTAGCAGCTTAGCGGGGGGGATGCACAATGAGCAGTTCTTC

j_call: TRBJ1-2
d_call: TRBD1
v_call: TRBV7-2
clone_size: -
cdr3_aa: CASSLGGQGAYGYTF
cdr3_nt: TGTGCCAGCAGCTTAGGGGGGCAGGGGGCATATGGCTACACCTTC

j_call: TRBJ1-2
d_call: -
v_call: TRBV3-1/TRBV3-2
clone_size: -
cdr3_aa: CASSPGGRYGYTF
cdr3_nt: TGTGCCAGCAGCCCGGGCGGGAGGTATGGCTACACCTTC

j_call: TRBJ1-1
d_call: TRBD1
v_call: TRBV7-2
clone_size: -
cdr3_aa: CASSFHTGQGTEAFF
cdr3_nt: TGTGCCAGCAGCTTTCATACAGGACAGGGGACTGAAGCTTTCTTT

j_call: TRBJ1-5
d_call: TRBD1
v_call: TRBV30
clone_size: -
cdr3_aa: CAWRSGTGWEPQHF
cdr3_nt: TGTGCCTGGAGATCCGGGACAGGTTGGGAGCCCCAGCATTTT

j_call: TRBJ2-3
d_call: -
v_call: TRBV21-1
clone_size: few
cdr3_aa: CASRRAGRHTDTQYF
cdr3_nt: TGTGCCAGCAGGCGAGCGGGCCGCCACACAGATACGCAGTATTTT

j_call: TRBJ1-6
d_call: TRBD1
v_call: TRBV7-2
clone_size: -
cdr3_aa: CASTRGQGHNSPLHF
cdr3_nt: TGTGCCAGCACGAGGGGGCAGGGGCATAATTCACCCCTCCACTTT

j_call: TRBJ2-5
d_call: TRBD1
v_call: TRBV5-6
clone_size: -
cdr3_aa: CASSPGQGVGEETQYF
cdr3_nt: TGTGCCAGCAGCCCGGGACAGGGGGTTGGTGAAGAGACCCAGTACTTC

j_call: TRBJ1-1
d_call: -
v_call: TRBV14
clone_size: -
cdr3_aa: CASRDQGTEAFF
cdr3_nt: TGTGCCAGTCGCGACCAGGGGACTGAAGCTTTCTTT

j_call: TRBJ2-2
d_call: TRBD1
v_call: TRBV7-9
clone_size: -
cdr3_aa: CAGDSWPAGELFF
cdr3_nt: TGTGCCGGGGACAGTTGGCCAGCCGGGGAGCTGTTTTTT

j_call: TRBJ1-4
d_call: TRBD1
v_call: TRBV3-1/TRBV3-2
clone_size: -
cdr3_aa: CASSQGHPGQGTVLLF
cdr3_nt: TGTGCCAGCAGCCAAGGCCACCCGGGACAGGGGACAGTATTACTTTTT

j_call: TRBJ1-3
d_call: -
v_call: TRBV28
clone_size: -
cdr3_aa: CASIYSPSGNTIYF
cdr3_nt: TGTGCCAGCATTTACAGCCCTTCTGGAAACACCATATATTTT

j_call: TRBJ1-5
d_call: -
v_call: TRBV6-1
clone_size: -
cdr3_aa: CASSEALGGSNQPQHF
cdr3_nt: TGTGCCAGCAGTGAAGCGTTGGGGGGGTCGAATCAGCCCCAGCATTTT

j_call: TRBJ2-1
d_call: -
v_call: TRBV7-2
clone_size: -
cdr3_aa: CASSLSGPQFF
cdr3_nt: TGTGCCAGCAGCTTGAGTGGGCCTCAGTTCTTC

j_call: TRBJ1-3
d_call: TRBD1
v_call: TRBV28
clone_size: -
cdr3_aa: CASSTSPTGPLDTIYF
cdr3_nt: TGTGCCAGCAGTACCTCCCCGACAGGGCCCCTAGACACCATATATTTT

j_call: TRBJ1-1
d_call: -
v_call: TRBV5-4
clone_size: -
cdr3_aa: CASSLAGAPNTEAFF
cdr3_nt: TGTGCCAGCAGCTTGGCAGGGGCCCCGAACACTGAAGCTTTCTTT

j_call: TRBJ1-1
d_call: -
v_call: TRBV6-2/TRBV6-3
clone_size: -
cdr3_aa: CASSYEGVRQTEAFF
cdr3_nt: TGTGCCAGCAGTTACGAGGGGGTCAGGCAAACTGAAGCTTTCTTT

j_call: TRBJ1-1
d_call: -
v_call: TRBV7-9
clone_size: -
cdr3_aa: CASSLEGPFLTNTEAFF
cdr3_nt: TGTGCCAGCAGCTTGGAGGGGCCTTTTCTTACGAACACTGAAGCTTTCTTT

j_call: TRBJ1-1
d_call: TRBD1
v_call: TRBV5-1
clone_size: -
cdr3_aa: CASSSGTGNTEAFF
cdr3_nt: TGCGCCAGCAGCTCCGGGACAGGGAACACTGAAGCTTTCTTT

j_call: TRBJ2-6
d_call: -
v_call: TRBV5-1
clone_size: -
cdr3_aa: CASSLQVSGANVLTF
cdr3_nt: TGCGCCAGCAGCTTGCAGGTTTCTGGGGCCAACGTCCTGACTTTC

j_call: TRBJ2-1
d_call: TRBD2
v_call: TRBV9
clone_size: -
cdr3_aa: CASSIGTTNYNEQFF
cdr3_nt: TGTGCCAGCAGCATCGGGACTACTAATTACAATGAGCAGTTCTTC

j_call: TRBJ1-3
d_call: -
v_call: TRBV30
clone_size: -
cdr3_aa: CAWSVGGARGNTIYF
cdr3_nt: TGTGCCTGGAGTGTTGGAGGGGCGCGTGGAAACACCATATATTTT

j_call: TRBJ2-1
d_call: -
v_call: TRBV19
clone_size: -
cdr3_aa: CASSIEGLGVYEQFF
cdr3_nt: TGTGCCAGTAGTATAGAGGGACTGGGGGTCTATGAGCAGTTCTTC

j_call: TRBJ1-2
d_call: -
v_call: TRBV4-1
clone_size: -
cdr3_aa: CASSQADTTNYGYTF
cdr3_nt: TGCGCCAGCAGCCAAGCTGACACGACTAACTATGGCTACACCTTC

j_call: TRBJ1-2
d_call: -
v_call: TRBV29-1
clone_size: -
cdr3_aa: CSVEEVGRGYGYTF
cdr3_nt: TGCAGCGTTGAAGAAGTAGGCAGGGGCTATGGCTACACCTTC

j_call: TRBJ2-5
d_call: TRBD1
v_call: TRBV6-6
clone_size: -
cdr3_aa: CASSYSGTGLSETQYF
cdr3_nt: TGTGCCAGCAGTTATTCCGGGACAGGGCTCTCAGAGACCCAGTACTTC

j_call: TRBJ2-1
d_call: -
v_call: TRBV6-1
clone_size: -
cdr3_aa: CASSELDEQFF
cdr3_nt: TGTGCCAGCAGTGAACTTGATGAGCAGTTCTTC

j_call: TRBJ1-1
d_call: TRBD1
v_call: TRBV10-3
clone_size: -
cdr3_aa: CAISQTGGNTEAFF
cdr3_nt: TGTGCTATAAGCCAGACAGGGGGGAACACTGAAGCTTTCTTT

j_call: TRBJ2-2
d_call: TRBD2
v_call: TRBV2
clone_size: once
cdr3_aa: CASRRLAGGLISNTGELFF
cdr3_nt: TGTGCCAGTCGAAGACTAGCGGGAGGCCTAATATCGAACACCGGGGAGCTGTTTTTT

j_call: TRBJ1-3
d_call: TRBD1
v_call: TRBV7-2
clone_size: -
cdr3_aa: CASSLEGQTGNTIYF
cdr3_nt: TGTGCCAGCAGCTTAGAGGGACAGACTGGAAACACCATATATTTT